This T cell receptor (beta chain) was documented in a study of T cell responses to AZD1222 COVID-19 vaccine. Study observations and caveats: Repertoire sampling occurred only after the peak T cell response. Spike-specific TCR breadth and depth both grew after two AZD1222 doses. There were mostly white British donors and more females than males, and clonal diversity was possibly underestimated.

This clone was detected a few times. Its antigen is unknown. This CDR3 has 16 residues. Germline-derived CDR1 and CDR2 are MNHEY and SMNVEV (reference sequence). Trimming pared 6 bases from V and 8 bases from J, leaving 22 bases between. TCRdb's copy holds only in-frame clones and misses some; the assay was immunoSEQ multiplex PCR. The sample yields 50,000 to 75,000 clones, approximately 83% seen once. This sequence originates from an adult in good health. The chain employs TRBV27 and TRBJ1-4, with D unresolved. Sample: peripheral blood, taken on day 0 of AZD1222 vaccination. The CDR3: CASRPYVGDSGEKLFF. CDR3 nucleotides: TGTGCCAGCAGACCATACGTGGGCGACTCCGGGGAAAAACTGTTTTTT.